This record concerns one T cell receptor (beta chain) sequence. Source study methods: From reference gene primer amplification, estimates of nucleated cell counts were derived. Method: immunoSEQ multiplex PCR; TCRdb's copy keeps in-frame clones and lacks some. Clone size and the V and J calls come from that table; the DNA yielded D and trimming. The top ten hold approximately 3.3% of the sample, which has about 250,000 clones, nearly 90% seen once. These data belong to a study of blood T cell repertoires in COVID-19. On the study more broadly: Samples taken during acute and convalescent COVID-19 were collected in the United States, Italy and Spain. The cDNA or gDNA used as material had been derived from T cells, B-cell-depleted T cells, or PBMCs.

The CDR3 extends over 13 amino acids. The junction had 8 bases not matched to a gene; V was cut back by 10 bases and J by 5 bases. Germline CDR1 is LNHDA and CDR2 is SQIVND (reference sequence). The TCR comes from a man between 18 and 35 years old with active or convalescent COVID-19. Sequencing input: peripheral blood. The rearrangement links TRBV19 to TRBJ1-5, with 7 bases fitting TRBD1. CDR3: CATRDSPHQPQHF. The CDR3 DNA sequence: TGTGCCACCCGGGACAGTCCCCATCAGCCCCAGCATTTT.